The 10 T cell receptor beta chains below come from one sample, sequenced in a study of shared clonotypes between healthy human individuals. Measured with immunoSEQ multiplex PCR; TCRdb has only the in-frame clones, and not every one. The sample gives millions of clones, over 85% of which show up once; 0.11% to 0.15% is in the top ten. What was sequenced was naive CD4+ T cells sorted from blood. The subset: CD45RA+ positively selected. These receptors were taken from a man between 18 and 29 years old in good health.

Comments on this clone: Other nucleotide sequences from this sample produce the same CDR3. The CDR3 region is CASSLDGQPQHF. The CDR3 DNA reads as TGTGCCAGCAGCTTAGATGGTCAGCCCCAGCATTTT. The V gene is TRBV7-9, the J gene TRBJ1-5; D ambiguous. V lost 1 base to trimming and J lost 6 bases, with 4 bases between them. Germline V gives CDR1 SEHNR, CDR2 FQNEAQ (reference sequence). This CDR3 region has 12 residues.

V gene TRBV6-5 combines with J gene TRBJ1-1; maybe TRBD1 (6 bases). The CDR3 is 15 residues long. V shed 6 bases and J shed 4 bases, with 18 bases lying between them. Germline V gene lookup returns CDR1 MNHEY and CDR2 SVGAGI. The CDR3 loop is CASSRGESSGTEAFF. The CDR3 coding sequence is TGTGCCAGCAGCAGGGGAGAATCCTCGGGCACTGAAGCTTTCTTT.

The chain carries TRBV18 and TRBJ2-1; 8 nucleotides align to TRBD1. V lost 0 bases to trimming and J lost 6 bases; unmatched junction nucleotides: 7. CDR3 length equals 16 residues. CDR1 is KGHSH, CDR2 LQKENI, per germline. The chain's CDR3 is CASSPPRTGPINEQFF. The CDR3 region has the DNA TGTGCCAGCTCACCACCACGGACAGGGCCTATCAATGAGCAGTTCTTC.

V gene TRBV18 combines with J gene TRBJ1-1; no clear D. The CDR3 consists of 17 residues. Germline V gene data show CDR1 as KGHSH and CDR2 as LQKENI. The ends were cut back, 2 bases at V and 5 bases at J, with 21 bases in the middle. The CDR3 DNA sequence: TGTGCCAGCTCACCAAGTTTGACAAGTGGCCGAGGGACTGAAGCTTTCTTT. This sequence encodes CASSPSLTSGRGTEAFF.

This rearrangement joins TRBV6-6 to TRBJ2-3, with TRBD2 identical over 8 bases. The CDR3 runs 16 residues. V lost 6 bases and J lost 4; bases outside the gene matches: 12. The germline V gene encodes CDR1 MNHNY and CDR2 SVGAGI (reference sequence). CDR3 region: CASRSLASGGADTQYF. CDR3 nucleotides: TGTGCCAGCAGATCACTAGCGAGCGGGGGCGCAGATACGCAGTATTTT.

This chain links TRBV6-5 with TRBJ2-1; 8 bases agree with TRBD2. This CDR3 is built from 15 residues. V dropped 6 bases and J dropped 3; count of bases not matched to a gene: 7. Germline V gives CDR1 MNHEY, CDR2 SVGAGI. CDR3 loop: CASSPRGGLYNEQFF. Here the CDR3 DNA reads TGTGCCAGCAGCCCACGGGGGGGCCTCTACAATGAGCAGTTCTTC.

In DNA, the CDR3 is TGTGCCAGTAGTTCGGCCGGGACAGGGACCCTGGAAGCTTTCTTT. Protein sequence: CASSSAGTGTLEAFF. This chain joins TRBV19 and TRBJ1-1; 9 nucleotides match TRBD1. The CDR3 contains 15 residues. V dropped 5 bases and J dropped 8; count of bases not matched to a gene: 12. CDR1 and CDR2 from the germline V gene are LNHDA and SQIVND (reference sequence).

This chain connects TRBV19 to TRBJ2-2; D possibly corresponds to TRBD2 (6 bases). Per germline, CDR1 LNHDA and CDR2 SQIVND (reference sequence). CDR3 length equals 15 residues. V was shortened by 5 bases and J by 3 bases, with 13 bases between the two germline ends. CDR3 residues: CASSHRDLHTGELFF. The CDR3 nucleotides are TGTGCCAGTAGTCACCGGGACTTGCACACCGGGGAGCTGTTTTTT.

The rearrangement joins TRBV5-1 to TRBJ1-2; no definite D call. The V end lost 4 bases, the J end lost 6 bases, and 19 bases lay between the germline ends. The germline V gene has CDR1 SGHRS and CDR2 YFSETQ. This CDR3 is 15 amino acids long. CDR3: CASSQQGQAGDGYTF. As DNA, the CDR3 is TGCGCCAGCAGCCAGCAAGGGCAGGCCGGGGATGGCTACACCTTC.

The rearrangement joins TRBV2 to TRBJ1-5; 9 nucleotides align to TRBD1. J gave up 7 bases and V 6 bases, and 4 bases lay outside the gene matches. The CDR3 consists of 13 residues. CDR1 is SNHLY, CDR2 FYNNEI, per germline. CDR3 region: CASRPGQGQPQHF. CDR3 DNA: TGTGCCAGCAGACCGGGACAGGGACAGCCCCAGCATTTT. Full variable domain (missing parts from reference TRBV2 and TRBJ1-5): EPEVTQTPSHQVTQMGQEVILRCVPISNHLYFYWYRQILGQKVEFLVSFYNNEISEKSEIFDDQFSVERPDGSNFTLKIRSTKLEDSAMYFCASRPGQGQPQHFGDGTRLSIL.